These 6 T cell receptor beta chains were sequenced from one sample in a study of shared clonotypes between healthy human individuals. Profiled with immunoSEQ multiplex PCR; TCRdb holds only in-frame clones, not every one. Of some 95,000 clones listed, around 67% were seen once; the top ten hold 40% to 45%. The sequencing sample was made of memory CD8+ T cells sorted from blood. Subset reported: CD45RO+ cells pooled with CCR7-negative TemRA cells. All receptors derive from a man younger than 45 in good health.

The rearrangement uses TRBV9 and TRBJ2-3; 8 bases fit TRBD2. The ends lost 3 bases at V and 4 bases at J; junction bases unmatched: 4. Germline values: CDR1 SGDLS, CDR2 YYNGEE. The CDR3 spans 14 residues. CDR3 nucleotides: TGTGCCAGCAGCGCCGGGAGGGCCGCAGATACGCAGTATTTT. Protein sequence: CASSAGRAADTQYF.

The chain employs TRBV27 and TRBJ2-7, with 7 bases fitting TRBD1. This CDR3 spans 14 amino acids. Germline V gene data show CDR1 as MNHEY and CDR2 as SMNVEV (reference sequence). V was pared by 3 bases and J by 2 bases, with 4 bases of the junction left unmatched. CDR3 amino acids: CASSFSGTAYEQYF. In DNA, the CDR3 is TGTGCCAGCAGTTTCTCCGGGACAGCCTACGAGCAGTACTTC.

The CDR3 DNA sequence: TGTGCCAGCAGGGGACAGTCCTACGAGCAGTACTTC. Its translation is CASRGQSYEQYF. The rearrangement uses TRBV6-1 and TRBJ2-7; 7 nucleotides align to TRBD1. There are 12 residues in the CDR3. CDR1 and CDR2 from the germline V gene are MNHNS and SASEGT. The J segment lost 1 base and the V segment lost 6 bases, leaving 0 bases of the junction unmatched.

This clone was recorded only once. The chain is built from TRBV6-5 and TRBJ1-2, with 8 nucleotides matching TRBD1. Germline trimming cut 6 bases from V and 8 bases from J; bases unmatched to any gene: 5. CDR3 length: 12 residues. Germline assignment: CDR1 MNHEY and CDR2 SVGAGI. CDR3 sequence reads: CASSRTGHGYTF. In nucleotides, the CDR3 is TGTGCCAGCAGCAGGACAGGGCACGGCTACACCTTC.

About this clone itself: The same CDR3 also results from other DNA sequences found in this sample. This chain uses TRBV4-1 with TRBJ1-2, with 7 nucleotides matching TRBD1. Germline trimming cut 2 bases from V and 5 bases from J; bases unmatched to any gene: 8. Germline CDR1 reads MGHRA; CDR2 reads YSYEKL. The CDR3 consists of 15 residues. The CDR3: CASSQTQGGGYGYTF. CDR3 bases: TGCGCCAGCAGCCAAACGCAGGGGGGAGGGTATGGCTACACCTTC.

The table lists this clone with a few counts. The gene calls are TRBV7-9 and TRBJ2-2; TRBD1 agrees at 8 bases. CDR1 is SEHNR and CDR2 is FQNEAQ in the germline V gene (reference sequence). The CDR3 spans 15 residues. Losses at the gene ends were 6 bases for V and 3 bases for J; bases not matched to a gene: 6. CDR3 coding DNA: TGTGCCAGCAGACAGAGGGGACAGGACACCGGGGAGCTGTTTTTT. Amino acids: CASRQRGQDTGELFF.